These 6 T cell receptor beta chains share one sample of origin, sequenced in a study of a mutant IDH1 vaccine in newly diagnosed glioma. Libraries were prepared by immunoSEQ multiplex PCR; TCRdb keeps only in-frame clonotypes and omits some of them. The table shows 110,000 or so clones, with roughly 90% occurring only once. Time point in this sample: week 11, during vaccination. Alongside topical imiquimod, each dose of vaccine comprised 300 ug of mutant IDH1 20-mer peptide. Their antigens remain unidentified. Here the sequenced sample was PBMCs, taken from a glioma patient whose treatment included an IDH1 peptide vaccine. The receptors originated from a woman in her forties or fifties with glioma.

The chain combines TRBV2 with TRBJ1-5; the match to TRBD1 covers 10 bases. The CDR3 is 14 amino acids. J gave up 4 bases and V 7 bases, and 4 bases lay outside the gene matches. CDR1 is SNHLY, CDR2 FYNNEI, per germline. CDR3 residues: CASTRDRGNQPQHF. In nucleotides, the CDR3 is TGTGCCAGCACCCGGGACAGGGGAAATCAGCCCCAGCATTTT.

The V call is TRBV28, the J call TRBJ2-3; no clear D gene. CDR1 and CDR2 from the germline V gene are MDHEN and SYDVKM. The CDR3 covers 15 residues. V dropped 4 bases and J dropped 0 bases, with 11 bases sitting between them. The CDR3: CASSSLRMSTDTQYF. For the CDR3, the DNA is TGTGCCAGCAGTTCACTCCGGATGAGCACAGATACGCAGTATTTT.

This chain links TRBV4-1 with TRBJ2-5; D not resolved. Judging by the DNA end, TRBJ2-7 fits better; the J call may be wrong. CDR1 MGHRA and CDR2 YSYEKL come from the germline V gene. The CDR3 length is 11 residues. CDR3 DNA sequence: TGCGCCAGCAGCCATTCCTACGAGCAGTACTTC. Amino acid sequence: CASSHSYEQYF.

This chain links TRBV27 with TRBJ2-3; 8 nucleotides align to TRBD1. Trimming took 6 bases from V and 3 from J; bases not matched to a gene: 5. The CDR3 has 14 residues. CDR1 is MNHEY, CDR2 SMNVEV, per germline (reference sequence). The chain's CDR3 is CASSPGGWTDTQYF. CDR3 bases: TGTGCCAGCAGCCCAGGGGGCTGGACAGATACGCAGTATTTT.

The V and J genes are TRBV5-8 and TRBJ1-4; D not certain. V was trimmed by 1 base and J by 8 bases, leaving 12 bases between them. Per germline, CDR1 SGHTS and CDR2 YDEGEE. The CDR3 runs 14 residues. CDR3 residues: CASSLWRSGEKLFF. CDR3 DNA sequence: TGTGCCAGCAGCTTGTGGCGGTCTGGGGAAAAACTGTTTTTT.

The chain carries TRBV2 and TRBJ2-2; no reliable D call. This CDR3 has 13 amino acids. In germline, CDR1 is SNHLY, CDR2 FYNNEI. Between the trimmed V and J ends, which lost 6 bases and 1 base, there was a span of 6 bases. The CDR3 sequence is CASSAGNTGELFF. DNA for the CDR3: TGTGCCAGCAGCGCAGGGAACACCGGGGAGCTGTTTTTT. Full variable domain (missing parts from reference TRBV2 and TRBJ2-2): EPEVTQTPSHQVTQMGQEVILRCVPISNHLYFYWYRQILGQKVEFLVSFYNNEISEKSEIFDDQFSVERPDGSNFTLKIRSTKLEDSAMYFCASSAGNTGELFFGEGSRLTVL.